Given below is one T cell receptor beta chain in context. What it binds is not known. TCRdb reprocessed the reads via MiXCR and lists one record per CDR3 protein. Here the sample spans about 700,000 distinct CDR3 sequences, around 30% being singletons. CDR1 and CDR2 from the germline V gene are MNHEY and SMNVEV (reference sequence). The germline V and J ends were trimmed by 6 bases and 6 bases, with 12 bases remaining between them. The CDR3 has 14 amino acids. These data originate in a study of T cell repertoires in cytomegalovirus infection. Study context: Alongside well-studied HLA-B-restricted CMV epitopes, recently identified HLA-C-restricted CMV epitopes were also used. CMV infection together with matching HLA type was indicated by public TCR beta signatures.

The study, taken as a whole, reports: Cumulative frequency (of public TCR beta family members) identified carriers of CMV plus the relevant HLA.

The genes are TRBV27 and TRBJ1-6; tentative D call: TRBD1 (5 bases). Material: cultured PBMCs, obtained from culture after CMV antigen stimulation. This TCR was recovered from a human donor in good health (CMV status not recorded). Some clones in this sample may be carry-over from other donors' samples. CDR3 in amino acids: CASRVGQPNSPLHF. The CDR3 DNA sequence: TGTGCCAGCAGGGTGGGGCAGCCTAATTCACCCCTCCACTTT.